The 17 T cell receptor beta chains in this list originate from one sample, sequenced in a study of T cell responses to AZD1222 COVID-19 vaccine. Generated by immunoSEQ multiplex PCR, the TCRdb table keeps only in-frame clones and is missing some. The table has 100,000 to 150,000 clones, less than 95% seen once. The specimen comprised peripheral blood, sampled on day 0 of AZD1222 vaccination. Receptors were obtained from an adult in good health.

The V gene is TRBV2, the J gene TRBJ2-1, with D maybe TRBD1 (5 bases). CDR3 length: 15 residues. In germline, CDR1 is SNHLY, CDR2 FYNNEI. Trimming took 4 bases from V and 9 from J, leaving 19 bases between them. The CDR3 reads CASSGAGLMVTEQFF. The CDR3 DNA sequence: TGTGCCAGCAGTGGGGCAGGGTTAATGGTTACTGAGCAGTTCTTC. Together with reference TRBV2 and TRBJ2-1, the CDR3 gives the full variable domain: EPEVTQTPSHQVTQMGQEVILRCVPISNHLYFYWYRQILGQKVEFLVSFYNNEISEKSEIFDDQFSVERPDGSNFTLKIRSTKLEDSAMYFCASSGAGLMVTEQFFGPGTRLTVL.

The chain's CDR3 is CASSLGVANTEAFF. The CDR3 region has the DNA TGTGCCAGCAGCTTAGGCGTAGCGAACACTGAAGCTTTCTTT. The chain employs TRBV7-8 and TRBJ1-1; no firm D call. This CDR3 region has 14 residues. Trimming pared 1 base from V and 1 base from J, leaving 7 bases between. CDR1 is SGHVS, CDR2 FQNEAQ, per germline.

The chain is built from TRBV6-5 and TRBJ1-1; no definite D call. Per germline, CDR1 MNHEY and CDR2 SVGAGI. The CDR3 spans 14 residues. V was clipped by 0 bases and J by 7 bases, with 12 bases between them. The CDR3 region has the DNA TGTGCCAGCAGTTACTCGGGCTTGAATGTTGAAGCTTTCTTT. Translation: CASSYSGLNVEAFF.

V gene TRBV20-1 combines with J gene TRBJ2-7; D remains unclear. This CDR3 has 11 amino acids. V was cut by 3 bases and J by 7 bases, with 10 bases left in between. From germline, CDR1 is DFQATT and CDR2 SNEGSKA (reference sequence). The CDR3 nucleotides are TGCAGTGCTAGTCCCGATTGGGAGCAGTACTTC. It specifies CSASPDWEQYF.

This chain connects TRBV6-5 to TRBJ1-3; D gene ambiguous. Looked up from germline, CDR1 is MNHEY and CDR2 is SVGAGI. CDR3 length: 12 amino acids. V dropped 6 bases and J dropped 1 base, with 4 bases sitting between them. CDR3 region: CASRRSGNTIYF. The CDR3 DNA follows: TGTGCCAGCAGGCGATCTGGAAACACCATATATTTT.

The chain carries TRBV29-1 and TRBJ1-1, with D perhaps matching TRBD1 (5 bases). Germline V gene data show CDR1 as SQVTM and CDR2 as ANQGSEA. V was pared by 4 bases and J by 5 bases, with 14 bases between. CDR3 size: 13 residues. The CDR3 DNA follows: TGCAGCGTTGGATCCGAGGGGTGGACTGAAGCTTTCTTT. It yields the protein CSVGSEGWTEAFF.

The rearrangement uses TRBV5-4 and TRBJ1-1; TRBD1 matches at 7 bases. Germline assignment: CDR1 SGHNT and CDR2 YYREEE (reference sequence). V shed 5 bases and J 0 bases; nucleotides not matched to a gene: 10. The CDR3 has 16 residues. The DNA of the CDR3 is TGTGCCAGCAGACGGGACCACAGGGGAATGAACACTGAAGCTTTCTTT. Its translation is CASRRDHRGMNTEAFF. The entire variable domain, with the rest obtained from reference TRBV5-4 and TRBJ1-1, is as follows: ETGVTQSPTHLIKTRGQQVTLRCSSQSGHNTVSWYQQALGQGPQFIFQYYREEENGRGNFPPRFSGLQFPNYSSELNVNALELDDSALYLCASRRDHRGMNTEAFFGQGTRLTVV.

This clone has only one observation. The CDR3 DNA is TGTGCCAGCAGCCAACAAATAGGGTACAATGAGCAGTTCTTC. It translates to CASSQQIGYNEQFF. This rearrangement joins TRBV3-1 (or the pseudogene TRBV3-2) to TRBJ2-1, with no clear D. The CDR3 totals 14 residues. With 2 bases removed from V and 4 bases from J, the gap between germline ends came to 9 bases. Germline assignment: CDR1 LGHDT and CDR2 YNNKEL (reference sequence).

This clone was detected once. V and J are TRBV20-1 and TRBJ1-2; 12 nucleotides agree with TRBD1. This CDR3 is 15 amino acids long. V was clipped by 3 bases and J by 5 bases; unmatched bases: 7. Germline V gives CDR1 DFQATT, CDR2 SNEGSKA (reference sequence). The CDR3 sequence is CSASSPGQGAYGYTF. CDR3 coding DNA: TGCAGTGCTAGTTCCCCGGGACAGGGGGCTTATGGCTACACCTTC.

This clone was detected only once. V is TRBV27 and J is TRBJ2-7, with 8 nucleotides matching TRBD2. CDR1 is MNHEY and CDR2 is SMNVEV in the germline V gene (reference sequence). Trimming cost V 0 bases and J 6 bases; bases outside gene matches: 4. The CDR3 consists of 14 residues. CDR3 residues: CASSLSVRGGEQYF. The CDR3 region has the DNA TGTGCCAGCAGTTTATCGGTCCGGGGGGGCGAGCAGTACTTC.

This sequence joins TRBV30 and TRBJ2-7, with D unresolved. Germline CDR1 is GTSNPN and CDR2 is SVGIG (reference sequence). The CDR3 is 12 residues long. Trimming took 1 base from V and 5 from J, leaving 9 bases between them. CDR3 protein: CAWSAKLDEQYF. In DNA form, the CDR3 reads TGTGCCTGGAGTGCAAAACTCGACGAGCAGTACTTC.

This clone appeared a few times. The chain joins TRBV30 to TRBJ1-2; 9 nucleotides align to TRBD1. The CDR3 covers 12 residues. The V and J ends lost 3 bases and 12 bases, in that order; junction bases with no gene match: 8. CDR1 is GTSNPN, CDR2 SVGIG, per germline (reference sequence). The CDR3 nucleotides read TGTGCCTGGAGCGGCCGGGGACAGGGCGACACCTTC. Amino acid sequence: CAWSGRGQGDTF.

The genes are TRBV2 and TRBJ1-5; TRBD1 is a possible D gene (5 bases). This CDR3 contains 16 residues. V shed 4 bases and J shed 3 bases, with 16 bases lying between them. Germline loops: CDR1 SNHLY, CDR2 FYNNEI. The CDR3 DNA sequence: TGTGCCAGCAGTGCGCCCAGGCCCAGGGCCAATCAGCCCCAGCATTTT. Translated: CASSAPRPRANQPQHF.

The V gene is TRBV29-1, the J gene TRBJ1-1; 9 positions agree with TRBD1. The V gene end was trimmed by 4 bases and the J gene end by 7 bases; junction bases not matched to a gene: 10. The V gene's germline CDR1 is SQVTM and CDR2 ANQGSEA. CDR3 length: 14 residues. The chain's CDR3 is CSVGKQGARGEAFF. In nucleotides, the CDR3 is TGCAGCGTTGGAAAACAGGGGGCGCGGGGTGAAGCTTTCTTT.

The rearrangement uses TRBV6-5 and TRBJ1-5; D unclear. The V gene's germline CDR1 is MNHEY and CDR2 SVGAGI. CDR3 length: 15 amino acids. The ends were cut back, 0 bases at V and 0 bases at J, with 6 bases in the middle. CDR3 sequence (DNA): TGTGCCAGCAGTTACTCCTGGAATAGCAATCAGCCCCAGCATTTT. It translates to CASSYSWNSNQPQHF.

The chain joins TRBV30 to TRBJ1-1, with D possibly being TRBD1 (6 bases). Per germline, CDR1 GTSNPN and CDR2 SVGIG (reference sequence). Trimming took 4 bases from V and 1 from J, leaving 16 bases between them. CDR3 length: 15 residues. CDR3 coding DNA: TGTGCCTGGAAGGGTCGGGGGGGCAGGAACACTGAAGCTTTCTTT. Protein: CAWKGRGGRNTEAFF.

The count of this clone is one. Here the CDR3 reads CASSSRQGPNEKLFF. CDR3 in DNA: TGTGCCAGCAGCTCCCGACAGGGTCCGAATGAAAAACTGTTTTTT. V and J are TRBV9 and TRBJ1-4; 7 bases fit TRBD1. J was trimmed by 5 bases and V by 4 bases; bases with no gene match: 8. CDR1 and CDR2 (germline): SGDLS, YYNGEE. The CDR3 has 15 residues.